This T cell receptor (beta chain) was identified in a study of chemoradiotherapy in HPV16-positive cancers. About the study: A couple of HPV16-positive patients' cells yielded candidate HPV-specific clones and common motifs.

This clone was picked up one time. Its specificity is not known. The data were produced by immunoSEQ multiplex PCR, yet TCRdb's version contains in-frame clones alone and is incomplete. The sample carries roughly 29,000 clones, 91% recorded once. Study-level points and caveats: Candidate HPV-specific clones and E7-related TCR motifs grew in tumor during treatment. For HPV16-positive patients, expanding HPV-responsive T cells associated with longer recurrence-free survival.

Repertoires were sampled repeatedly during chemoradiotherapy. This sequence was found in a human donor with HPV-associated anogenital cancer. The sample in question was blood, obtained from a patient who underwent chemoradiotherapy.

Written as DNA, the CDR3 is TGTGCCTGGAGTGGGAGTGCGGGAGGTTCGGACGAGCAGTACTTC. As protein: CAWSGSAGGSDEQYF. The V gene is TRBV30, the J gene TRBJ2-7; 8 nucleotides agree with TRBD2. Germline-derived CDR1 and CDR2 are GTSNPN and SVGIG (reference sequence). CDR3 length: 15 residues. The J segment lost 5 bases and the V segment lost 1 base, leaving 10 bases of the junction unmatched.